The TCR beta chain under discussion was sequenced for a study of blood T cell repertoires in COVID-19. Trimming cost V 5 bases and J 5 bases, with 13 bases left between them. Per the germline V gene, CDR1 is SGHKS and CDR2 is YYEKEE (reference sequence). The CDR3 is 14 residues long. Data came from immunoSEQ multiplex PCR; TCRdb stores just in-frame clones and leaves some out. The profile shows under 200,000 clones, around nine tenths of them singletons. J is TRBJ2-2 and V is TRBV5-5, with D possibly being TRBD1 (6 bases). The source material was peripheral blood. The sequence came from a man aged 60-69 years with COVID-19, enrolled during active disease. The CDR3 coding sequence is TGTGCCAGCAGTCCGGGACATAATACCGGGGAGCTGTTTTTT. Translation gives CASSPGHNTGELFF.